These 5 T cell receptor beta chains were all obtained from the same sample, sequenced in a study of cytomegalovirus exposure and HLA in healthy donors. Primers: 60 Vbeta forward and 13 Jbeta reverse. Sequencing was performed with immunoSEQ multiplex PCR; in TCRdb, only in-frame clones are kept and a portion is missing. The table records 70,000 to 80,000 clones, 82% of them present only once. Material: PBMCs. All receptors derive from a man aged 18 to 29 in good health and CMV-seronegative.

DNA of the CDR3: TGTGCCAGCAGCTCGAGACAGGGCACCACTGAAGCTTTCTTT. Encoded protein: CASSSRQGTTEAFF. The chain joins TRBV7-8 to TRBJ1-1; 7 bases map to TRBD1. CDR3 length: 14 amino acids. V was clipped by 4 bases and J by 4 bases; unmatched bases: 6. In germline, CDR1 is SGHVS, CDR2 FQNEAQ.

V gene TRBV6-5 combines with J gene TRBJ1-2; 7 bases agree with TRBD1. Germline CDR1 reads MNHEY; CDR2 reads SVGAGI. The CDR3 consists of 13 residues. Trimming at V came to 5 bases and at J to 4 bases, leaving 4 bases not matched to a gene. CDR3 DNA: TGTGCCAGCAGTAAGGGACAGCCCTATGGCTACACCTTC. It encodes CASSKGQPYGYTF.

The genes are TRBV13 and TRBJ1-1; tentatively, D is TRBD1 (5 bases). The CDR3 is 14 residues long. Germline V gene lookup returns CDR1 PRHDT and CDR2 FYEKMQ (reference sequence). V lost 8 bases, J lost 1 base, and 14 bases lay in between. CDR3 protein: CASRRGGGNTEAFF. CDR3 sequence (DNA): TGTGCCAGCCGTCGCGGCGGGGGGAACACTGAAGCTTTCTTT.

V is TRBV4-3 and J is TRBJ2-2; possible D gene TRBD1, 6 bases. The CDR3 is made up of 15 amino acids. Trimming took 5 bases from V and 1 from J, leaving 11 bases between them. CDR1 and CDR2 (germline): LGHNA, YSLEER. The CDR3 DNA follows: TGCGCCAGCAGCGGGGGCCAAGGGAACACCGGGGAGCTGTTTTTT. Translation: CASSGGQGNTGELFF.

The chain carries TRBV5-4 and TRBJ2-3; TRBD1 is a possible D gene (6 bases). Germline lookup yields CDR1 SGHNT and CDR2 YYREEE (reference sequence). V lost 0 bases to trimming and J lost 6 bases, with 11 bases between them. The CDR3 covers 14 residues. The CDR3 DNA reads TGTGCCAGCAGCTTGGTCAGGGGACCCGATACGCAGTATTTT. As protein: CASSLVRGPDTQYF.